This T cell receptor beta chain was documented in a study of radiotherapy plus CTLA-4 blockade in lung cancer. Study background: Among all patients, approximately 17% showed objective responses, while more than 25% had disease control. Whole-study findings and limits: In blood, TCR clones derived from the tumor expanded after radiotherapy plus ipilimumab.

The CDR3 spans 14 residues. The germline V gene has CDR1 MNHEY and CDR2 SVGAGI. Deletions cut 2 bases from V and 4 bases from J, with 11 bases between. Remarks on this clone: Its antigen is as yet unknown.

The table came from immunoSEQ multiplex PCR; TCRdb's copy has only in-frame clones and leaves some out. Of tens of thousands of clones in the sample, roughly 80% were seen once. The sequencing here drew on peripheral blood, taken from a patient treated with radiotherapy plus ipilimumab. The V and J genes are TRBV6-5 and TRBJ2-5; D is unclear. The TCR originated in a human donor with non-small cell lung cancer who had stable disease on radiotherapy plus ipilimumab. The CDR3 loop reads CASSYLGIGETQYF. The DNA for the CDR3 is TGTGCCAGCAGTTACCTGGGGATAGGAGAGACCCAGTACTTC.